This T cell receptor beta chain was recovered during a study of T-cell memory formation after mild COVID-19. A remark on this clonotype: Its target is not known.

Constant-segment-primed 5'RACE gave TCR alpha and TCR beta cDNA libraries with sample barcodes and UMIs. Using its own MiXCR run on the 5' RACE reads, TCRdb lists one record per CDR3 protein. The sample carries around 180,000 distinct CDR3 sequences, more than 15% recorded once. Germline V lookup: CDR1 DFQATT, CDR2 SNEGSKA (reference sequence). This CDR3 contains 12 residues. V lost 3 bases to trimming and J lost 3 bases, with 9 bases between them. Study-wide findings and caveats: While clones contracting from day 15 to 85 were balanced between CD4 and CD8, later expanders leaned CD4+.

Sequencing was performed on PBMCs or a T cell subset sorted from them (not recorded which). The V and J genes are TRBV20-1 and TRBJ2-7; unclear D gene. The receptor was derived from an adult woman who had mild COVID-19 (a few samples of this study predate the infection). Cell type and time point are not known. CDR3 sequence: CSARVSSYEQYF. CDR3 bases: TGCAGTGCTAGGGTCTCTAGCTACGAGCAGTACTTC.